This T cell receptor beta chain was captured by sequencing in a study of tumor and adjacent non-tumor tissue in lung cancer. TCRbeta libraries were built with three rounds of nested PCR, modified from ARM-PCR. TCRdb used MiXCR to reprocess the multiplex PCR reads, holding one entry per CDR3 protein. Seen here are approximately 75,000 distinct CDR3 sequences, more than 60% observed once, and the top ten hold 12%. Study-level points and caveats: Tumor TCR diversity, when higher, was linked to shorter survival. Top 100 clones took a larger repertoire share in normal lung. Compared with tumor, normal lung showed significantly lower TCR diversity.

Worth noting for this clonotype: Its antigen is undetermined.

CDR1 is MDHEN and CDR2 is SYDVKM in the germline V gene. This CDR3 is built from 15 residues. V dropped 9 bases and J dropped 5; count of bases not matched to a gene: 16. RNA was extracted from bulk tissue without any cell sorting. The sequence was obtained from a woman in her forties or fifties with non-small cell lung cancer. The chain has TRBV28 and TRBJ2-7; 7 nucleotides match TRBD2. Specimen: lung tumor tissue. This chain's CDR3 is CASSRQREQSDEQYF. DNA of the CDR3: TGTGCCAGTAGTCGTCAGCGGGAACAGAGCGACGAGCAGTACTTC. The whole variable domain, filled in from reference TRBV28 and TRBJ2-7, reads DVKVTQSSRYLVKRTGEKVFLECVQDMDHENMFWYRQDPGLGLRLIYFSYDVKMKEKGDIPEGYSVSREKKERFSLILESASTNQTSMYLCASSRQREQSDEQYFGPGTRLTVT.